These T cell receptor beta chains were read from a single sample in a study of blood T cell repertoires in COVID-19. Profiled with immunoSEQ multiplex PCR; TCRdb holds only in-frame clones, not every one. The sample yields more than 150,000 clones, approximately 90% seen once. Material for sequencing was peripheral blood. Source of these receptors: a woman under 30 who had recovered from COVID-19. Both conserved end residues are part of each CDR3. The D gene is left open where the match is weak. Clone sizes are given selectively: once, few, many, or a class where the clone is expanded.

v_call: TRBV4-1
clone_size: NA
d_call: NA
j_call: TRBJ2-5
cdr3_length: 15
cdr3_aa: CASSQLGGSGETQYF
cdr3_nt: TGCGCCAGCAGCCAACTAGGTGGTAGCGGAGAGACCCAGTACTTC

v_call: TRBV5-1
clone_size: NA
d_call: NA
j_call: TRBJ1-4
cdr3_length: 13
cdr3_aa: CASSSATNEKLFF
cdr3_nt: TGCGCCAGCAGCTCTGCAACTAATGAAAAACTGTTTTTT

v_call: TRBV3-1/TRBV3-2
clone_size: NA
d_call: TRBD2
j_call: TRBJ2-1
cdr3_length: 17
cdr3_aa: CASSQDLAGGPYNEQFF
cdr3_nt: TGTGCCAGCAGCCAAGATCTAGCGGGAGGACCGTACAATGAGCAGTTCTTC

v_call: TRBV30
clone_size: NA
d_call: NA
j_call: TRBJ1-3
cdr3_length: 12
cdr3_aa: CAWKRVGNTIYF
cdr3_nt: TGTGCCTGGAAACGGGTCGGAAACACCATATATTTT

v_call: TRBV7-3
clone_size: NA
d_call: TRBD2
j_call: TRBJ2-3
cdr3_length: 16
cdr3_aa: CASSIGSGSRTDTQYF
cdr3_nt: TGTGCCAGCAGCATAGGTAGCGGGAGCAGGACAGATACGCAGTATTTT

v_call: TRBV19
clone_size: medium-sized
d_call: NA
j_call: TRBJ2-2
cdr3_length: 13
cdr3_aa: CASRTPNTGELFF
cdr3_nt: TGTGCCAGTAGGACACCGAACACCGGGGAGCTGTTTTTT

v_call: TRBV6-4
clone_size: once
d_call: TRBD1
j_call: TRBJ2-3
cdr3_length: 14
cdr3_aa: CASSAGGGTDTQYF
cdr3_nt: TGTGCCAGCAGCGCAGGGGGCGGCACAGATACGCAGTATTTT

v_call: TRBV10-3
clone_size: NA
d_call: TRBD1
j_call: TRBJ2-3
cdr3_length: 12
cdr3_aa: CAIQGVSDTQYF
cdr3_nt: TGTGCCATTCAGGGGGTGTCAGATACGCAGTATTTT

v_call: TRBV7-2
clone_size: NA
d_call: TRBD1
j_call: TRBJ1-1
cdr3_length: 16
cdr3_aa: CASSSRGSARYTEAFF
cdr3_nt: TGTGCCAGCAGCTCCAGGGGGTCGGCGCGATACACTGAAGCTTTCTTT

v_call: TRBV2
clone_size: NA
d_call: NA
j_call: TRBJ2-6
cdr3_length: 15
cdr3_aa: CASSRAVSGANVLTF
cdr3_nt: TGTGCCAGCAGCAGGGCGGTCTCTGGGGCCAACGTCCTGACTTTC

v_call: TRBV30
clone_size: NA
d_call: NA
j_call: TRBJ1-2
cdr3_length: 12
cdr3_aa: CAWSWGDYGYTF
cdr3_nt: TGTGCCTGGAGTTGGGGGGACTATGGCTACACCTTC

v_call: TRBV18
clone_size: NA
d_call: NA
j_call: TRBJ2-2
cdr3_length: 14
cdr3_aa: CASTQPPVPGELFF
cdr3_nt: TGTGCCAGCACACAACCCCCGGTTCCCGGGGAGCTGTTTTTT

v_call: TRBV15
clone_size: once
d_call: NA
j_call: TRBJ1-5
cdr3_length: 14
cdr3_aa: CATSRDEFHQPQHF
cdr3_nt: TGTGCCACCAGCAGAGATGAGTTCCATCAGCCCCAGCATTTT

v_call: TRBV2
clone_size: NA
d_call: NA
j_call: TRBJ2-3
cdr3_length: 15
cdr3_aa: CASREGPSSTDTQYF
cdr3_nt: TGTGCCAGCAGGGAGGGACCATCTAGCACAGATACGCAGTATTTT

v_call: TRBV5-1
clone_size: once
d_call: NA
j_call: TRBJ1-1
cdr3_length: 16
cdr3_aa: CASSLGLDSMNTEAFF
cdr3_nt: TGCGCCAGCAGCTTGGGTCTAGACAGTATGAACACTGAAGCTTTCTTT

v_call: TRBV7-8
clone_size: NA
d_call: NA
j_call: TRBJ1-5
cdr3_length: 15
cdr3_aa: CASSATGGRGQPQHF
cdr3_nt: TGTGCCAGCAGCGCCACGGGGGGGAGAGGTCAGCCCCAGCATTTT

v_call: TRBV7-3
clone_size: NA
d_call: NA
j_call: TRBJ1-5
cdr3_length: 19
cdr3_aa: CASSLTLGALKNSDQPQHF
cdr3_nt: TGTGCCAGCAGCTTAACGTTGGGGGCGCTTAAGAATTCGGATCAGCCCCAGCATTTT

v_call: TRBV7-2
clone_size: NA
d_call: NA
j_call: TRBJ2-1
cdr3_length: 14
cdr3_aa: CASSPRRDYNEQFF
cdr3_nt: TGTGCCAGCAGCCCGAGGAGGGACTACAATGAGCAGTTCTTC

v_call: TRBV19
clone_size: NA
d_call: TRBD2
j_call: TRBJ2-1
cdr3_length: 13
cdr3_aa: CASRLAGANEQFF
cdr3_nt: TGTGCCAGTCGGCTAGCGGGGGCAAATGAGCAGTTCTTC

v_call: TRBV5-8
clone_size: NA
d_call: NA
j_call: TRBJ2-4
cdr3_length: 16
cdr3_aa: CASSLETRLDKNIQYF
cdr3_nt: TGTGCCAGCAGCTTGGAGACACGATTAGACAAAAACATTCAGTACTTC

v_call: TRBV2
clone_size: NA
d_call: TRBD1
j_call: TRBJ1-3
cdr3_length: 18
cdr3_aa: CASSNLRTGYHSGNTIYF
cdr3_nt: TGTGCCAGCAGCAATCTACGGACAGGGTATCACTCTGGAAACACCATATATTTT

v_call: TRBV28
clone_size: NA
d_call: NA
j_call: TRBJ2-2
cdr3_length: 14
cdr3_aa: CASSLTGDTGELFF
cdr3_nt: TGTGCCAGCAGTTTAACAGGAGACACCGGGGAGCTGTTTTTT

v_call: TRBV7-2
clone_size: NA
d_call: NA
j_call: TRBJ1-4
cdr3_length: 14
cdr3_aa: CASSLGQGNEKLFF
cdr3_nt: TGTGCCAGCAGCTTAGGGCAGGGTAATGAAAAACTGTTTTTT

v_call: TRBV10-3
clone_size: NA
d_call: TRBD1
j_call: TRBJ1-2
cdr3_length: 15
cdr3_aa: CAISESGTGGYGYTF
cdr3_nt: TGTGCCATCAGTGAGTCCGGGACAGGGGGGTATGGCTACACCTTC

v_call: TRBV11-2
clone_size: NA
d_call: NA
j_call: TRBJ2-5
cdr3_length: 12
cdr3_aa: CASSLARETQYF
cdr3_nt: TGTGCCAGCAGCTTAGCGAGGGAGACCCAGTACTTC

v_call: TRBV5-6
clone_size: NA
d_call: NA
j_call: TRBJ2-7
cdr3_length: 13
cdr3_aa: CASSLGANREQYF
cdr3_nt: TGTGCCAGCAGCTTGGGGGCAAACAGAGAGCAGTACTTC

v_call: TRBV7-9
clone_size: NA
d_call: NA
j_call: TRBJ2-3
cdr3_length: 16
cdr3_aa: CASSLPRGPSADTQYF
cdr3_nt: TGTGCCAGCAGCCTCCCAAGGGGACCTAGCGCAGATACGCAGTATTTT

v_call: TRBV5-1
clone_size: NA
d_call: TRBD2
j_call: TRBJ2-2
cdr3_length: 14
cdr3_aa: CASSSGTSPGELFF
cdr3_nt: TGCGCCAGCAGCTCCGGGACTAGCCCCGGGGAGCTGTTTTTT

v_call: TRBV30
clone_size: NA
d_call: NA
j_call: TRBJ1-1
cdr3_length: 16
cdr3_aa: CAWSVRRQVLNTEAFF
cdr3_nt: TGTGCCTGGAGTGTCCGTCGACAGGTTTTGAACACTGAAGCTTTCTTT

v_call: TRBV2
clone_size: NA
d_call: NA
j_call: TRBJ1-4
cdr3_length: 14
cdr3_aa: CASSVQGFGEKLFF
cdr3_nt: TGTGCCAGCAGCGTACAGGGTTTTGGGGAAAAACTGTTTTTT

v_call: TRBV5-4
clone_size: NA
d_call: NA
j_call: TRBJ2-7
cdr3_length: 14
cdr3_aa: CASSFMREGDEQYF
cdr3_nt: TGTGCCAGCAGCTTTATGAGGGAGGGGGACGAGCAGTACTTC

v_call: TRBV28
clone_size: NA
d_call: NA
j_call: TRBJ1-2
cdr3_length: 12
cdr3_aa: CATLQGIYGYTF
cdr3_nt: TGTGCCACCTTACAGGGAATATATGGCTACACCTTC

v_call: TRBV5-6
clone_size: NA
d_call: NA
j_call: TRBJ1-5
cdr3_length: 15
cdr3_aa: CASSLGLDSNQPQHF
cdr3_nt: TGTGCCAGCAGCTTGGGACTCGATAGCAATCAGCCCCAGCATTTT

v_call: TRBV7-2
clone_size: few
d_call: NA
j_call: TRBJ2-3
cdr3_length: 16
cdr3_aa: CASSLDSMISTDTQYF
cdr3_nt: TGTGCCAGCAGCTTAGACTCGATGATAAGCACAGATACGCAGTATTTT

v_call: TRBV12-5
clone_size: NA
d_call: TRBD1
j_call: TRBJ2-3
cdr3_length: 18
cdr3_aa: CASGLGRGGTGSIDTQYF
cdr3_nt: TGTGCTAGTGGTTTGGGGAGAGGGGGGACAGGGTCAATAGATACGCAGTATTTT

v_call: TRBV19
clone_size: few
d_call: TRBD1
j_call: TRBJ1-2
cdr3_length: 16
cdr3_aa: CASSLRGQGLTGGYTF
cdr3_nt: TGTGCCAGTAGTCTACGCGGACAGGGGTTAACAGGTGGCTACACCTTC

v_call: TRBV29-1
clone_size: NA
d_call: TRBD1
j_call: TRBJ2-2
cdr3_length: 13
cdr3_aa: CSGRTGDTGELFF
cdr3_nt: TGCAGCGGGAGGACAGGGGACACCGGGGAGCTGTTTTTT

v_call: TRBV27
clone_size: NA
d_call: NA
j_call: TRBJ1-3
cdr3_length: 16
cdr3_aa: CASSPLTTGSGNTIYF
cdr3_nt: TGTGCCAGCAGTCCCTTAACCACAGGGTCTGGAAACACCATATATTTT

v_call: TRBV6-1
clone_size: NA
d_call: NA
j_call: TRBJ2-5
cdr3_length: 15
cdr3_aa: CASSEPAGPEETQYF
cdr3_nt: TGTGCCAGCAGTGAACCGGCAGGGCCCGAAGAGACCCAGTACTTC

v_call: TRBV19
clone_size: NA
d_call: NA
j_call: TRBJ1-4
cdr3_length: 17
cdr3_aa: CASSTLHAIATNEKLFF
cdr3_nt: TGTGCCAGTAGTACCCTTCACGCTATTGCAACTAATGAAAAACTGTTTTTT

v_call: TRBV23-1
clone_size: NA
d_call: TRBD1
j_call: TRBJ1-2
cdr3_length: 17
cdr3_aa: CARGNRGPLVFPYGYTF
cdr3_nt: TGCGCCAGGGGAAACAGGGGCCCCCTTGTTTTTCCTTATGGCTACACCTTC

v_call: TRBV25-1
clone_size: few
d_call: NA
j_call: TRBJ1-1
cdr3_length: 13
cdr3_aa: CASSQIGGDEAFF
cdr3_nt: TGTGCCAGCAGTCAGATAGGGGGGGATGAAGCTTTCTTT

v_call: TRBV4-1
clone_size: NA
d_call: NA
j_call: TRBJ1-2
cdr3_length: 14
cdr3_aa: CASSQGFRVEGYTF
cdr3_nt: TGCGCCAGCAGCCAAGGTTTCAGGGTGGAGGGCTACACCTTC

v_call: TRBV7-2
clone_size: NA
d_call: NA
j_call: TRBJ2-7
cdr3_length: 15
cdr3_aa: CASSFEALVSYEQYF
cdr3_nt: TGTGCCAGCAGCTTTGAGGCGTTGGTCTCCTACGAGCAGTACTTC

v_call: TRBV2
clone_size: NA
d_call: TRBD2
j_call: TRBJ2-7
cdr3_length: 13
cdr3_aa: CASLGLAGGEQYF
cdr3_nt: TGTGCCAGCTTAGGACTAGCGGGGGGAGAGCAGTACTTC